The 32 T cell receptor beta chains below come from one sample, sequenced in a study of siplizumab effects on memory and regulatory T cells. Here immunoSEQ multiplex PCR was the method, and the copy in TCRdb shows in-frame clones only, minus some. Of around 87,000 clones listed, 85% to 90% were seen once; the top ten hold around 16%. The sequencing input was CD4+ T cells sorted from blood. These receptors were obtained from a human donor in good health.

The chain joins TRBV5-1 to TRBJ2-3, with D uncertain. The V end lost 0 bases, the J end lost 0 bases, and 2 bases lay between the germline ends. The CDR3 loop spans 13 amino acids. Germline V gives CDR1 SGHRS, CDR2 YFSETQ. The CDR3 protein is CASSLDSTDTQYF. The CDR3 nucleotides are TGCGCCAGCAGCTTGGACAGCACAGATACGCAGTATTTT.

This clone was observed a single time. The chain links TRBV6-1 to TRBJ2-5; no clear D gene. This CDR3 contains 11 residues. V was shortened by 7 bases and J by 1 base, with 4 bases between the two germline ends. Germline values: CDR1 MNHNS, CDR2 SASEGT. The CDR3 sequence: CASTAQETQYF. The CDR3 DNA reads as TGTGCCAGCACAGCCCAAGAGACCCAGTACTTC.

The chain combines TRBV11-3 with TRBJ2-1; the D gene is possibly TRBD2 (6 bases). CDR1 and CDR2 from the germline V gene are SGHNT and YENEEA. The V end lost 1 base, the J end lost 4 bases, and 14 bases lay between the germline ends. This CDR3 has 16 residues. CDR3 sequence reads: CASSLVTGSLYNEQFF. CDR3 nucleotide sequence: TGTGCCAGCAGCTTAGTCACCGGGAGTCTTTACAATGAGCAGTTCTTC.

The genes are TRBV30 and TRBJ2-3; D is perhaps TRBD1 (5 bases). This CDR3 is 15 amino acids long. CDR1 is GTSNPN and CDR2 is SVGIG in the germline V gene (reference sequence). V lost 2 bases and J 8 bases, leaving 20 bases between the germline ends. For the CDR3, the DNA is TGTGCCTGGAGTATAGGGGCACGAGCTACGGGTACGCAGTATTTT. Protein product: CAWSIGARATGTQYF. The full variable domain, in which reference TRBV30 and TRBJ2-3 provide the parts outside the CDR3, is SQTIHQWPATLVQPVGSPLSLECTVEGTSNPNLYWYRQAAGRGLQLLFYSVGIGQISSEVPQNLSASRPQDRQFILSSKKLLLSDSGFYLCAWSIGARATGTQYFGPGTRLTVL.

The genes are TRBV5-6 and TRBJ2-2; D gene uncertain. V shed 2 bases and J shed 6 bases, with 2 bases lying between them. This CDR3 has 11 amino acids. Germline CDR1 reads SGHDT; CDR2 reads YYEEEE. The CDR3 here is CASSFSGELFF. The CDR3 DNA reads TGTGCCAGCAGCTTCTCCGGGGAGCTGTTTTTT.

The CDR3 loop is CASSFQYLLDQPQHF. CDR3 DNA: TGTGCCAGCAGCTTCCAGTATTTACTGGATCAGCCCCAGCATTTT. The chain combines TRBV5-4 with TRBJ1-5, with unresolved D. CDR3 length: 15 residues. V was trimmed by 2 bases and J by 5 bases, leaving 14 bases between them. Looked up from germline, CDR1 is SGHNT and CDR2 is YYREEE (reference sequence).

The chain uses TRBV6-6 and TRBJ1-3, with D maybe TRBD1 (5 bases). Germline V lookup: CDR1 MNHNY, CDR2 SVGAGI (reference sequence). CDR3 length equals 16 residues. V lost 5 bases and J lost 0, with 14 bases in between. The CDR3 protein is CASSHLVGDSGNTIYF. In DNA form, the CDR3 reads TGTGCCAGCAGTCACCTCGTGGGGGACTCTGGAAACACCATATATTTT.

The chain carries TRBV29-1 and TRBJ2-3; the match to TRBD2 covers 7 bases. With 5 bases clipped from V and 6 bases from J, the junction kept 11 bases outside the gene matches. This CDR3 is 14 amino acids long. The germline V gene encodes CDR1 SQVTM and CDR2 ANQGSEA. The CDR3 is CSVQGLLGVDTQYF. CDR3 in DNA: TGCAGCGTTCAGGGACTATTGGGAGTCGATACGCAGTATTTT.

The chain combines TRBV7-2 with TRBJ1-5; D may be TRBD1 (5 bases). The V and J ends lost 5 bases and 5 bases respectively, with 10 bases between them. CDR3 length equals 13 residues. Germline V gives CDR1 SGHTA, CDR2 FQGNSA. The CDR3 loop is CASSQGAYQPQHF. The DNA of the CDR3 is TGTGCCAGCAGCCAAGGGGCTTATCAGCCCCAGCATTTT.

The J gene is TRBJ2-1, the V gene TRBV10-2; a weak D match, TRBD2 (6 bases). Per the germline V gene, CDR1 is WSHSY and CDR2 is SAAADI. V was clipped by 5 bases and J by 4 bases, with 18 bases between them. This CDR3 is 16 amino acids long. CDR3 nucleotides: TGCGCCAGCAGTCCCTATAGCGGCCATAAGTACAATGAGCAGTTCTTC. This encodes CASSPYSGHKYNEQFF.

This chain uses TRBV29-1 with TRBJ1-4, with D tentatively TRBD1 (6 bases). This CDR3 comprises 13 residues. The germline V gene has CDR1 SQVTM and CDR2 ANQGSEA. V lost 7 bases and J 2 bases, leaving 11 bases between the germline ends. The CDR3 here is CSAKDSTNEKLFF. The DNA of the CDR3 is TGCAGCGCAAAGGACAGTACTAATGAAAAACTGTTTTTT.

This clone has more than one count but fewer than ten. The V call is TRBV4-1, the J call TRBJ1-1, with D possibly being TRBD1 (6 bases). The V gene lost 3 bases and the J gene lost 5 bases, with 10 bases spanning the gap. The CDR3 has 13 residues. The V gene's germline CDR1 is MGHRA and CDR2 YSYEKL. In DNA, the CDR3 is TGCGCCAGCAGCCAGCAGGGGTGGACTGAAGCTTTCTTT. Protein sequence: CASSQQGWTEAFF.

The chain employs TRBV4-3 and TRBJ2-7; either TRBD1 or TRBD2 may fit D (5 bases each). Trimming left V 0 bases short and J 4 bases short, with 10 bases between. The CDR3 length is 14 residues. Germline V CDR1 and CDR2: LGHNA, YSLEER. The CDR3 loop reads CASSQDLGRYEQYF. The CDR3 bases are TGCGCCAGCAGCCAAGATCTGGGACGATACGAGCAGTACTTC.

The chain carries TRBV9 and TRBJ2-7; 9 nucleotides align to TRBD2. After removal of 4 bases from V and 6 bases from J, the junction contained 8 bases not matched to a gene. Germline V lookup: CDR1 SGDLS, CDR2 YYNGEE. The CDR3 has 14 residues. CDR3 loop: CASSPRGLAREQYF. DNA of the CDR3: TGTGCCAGCAGCCCCAGAGGACTAGCGCGCGAGCAGTACTTC.

The V call is TRBV5-1, the J call TRBJ2-3, with D perhaps matching TRBD2 (5 bases). The germline V and J ends were trimmed by 4 bases and 0 bases, with 15 bases remaining between them. This CDR3 contains 16 residues. Germline V gene lookup returns CDR1 SGHRS and CDR2 YFSETQ. In DNA form, the CDR3 reads TGCGCCAGCAGCCAAGGAGTACTAGGTAGCACAGATACGCAGTATTTT. Its protein product is CASSQGVLGSTDTQYF.

This clone was found a few times. The V call is TRBV2, the J call TRBJ1-5; no clear D. The germline gives CDR1 SNHLY, CDR2 FYNNEI. Trimming shortened V by 7 bases and J by 6 bases, and 13 bases separated the two germline ends. This CDR3 is built from 13 residues. In DNA, the CDR3 is TGTGCCAGCAAGGAGGGAGGCAGTCAGCCCCAGCATTTT. This gives the protein CASKEGGSQPQHF.

The chain has TRBV30 and TRBJ1-5; D perhaps matches TRBD1 (5 bases). This CDR3 comprises 13 residues. CDR1 is GTSNPN and CDR2 is SVGIG in the germline V gene (reference sequence). With 7 bases removed from V and 0 bases from J, the gap between germline ends came to 10 bases. The CDR3 sequence: CASGRDSNQPQHF. The CDR3 DNA sequence: TGTGCCTCGGGACGGGATAGCAATCAGCCCCAGCATTTT.

The chain combines TRBV7-9 with TRBJ2-5; 7 bases are shared with TRBD1. Germline trimming cut 5 bases from V and 7 bases from J; bases unmatched to any gene: 4. This CDR3 comprises 12 residues. The germline V gene encodes CDR1 SEHNR and CDR2 FQNEAQ (reference sequence). The CDR3 sequence: CASSPSGGTQYF. The CDR3 DNA follows: TGTGCCAGCAGCCCCTCAGGGGGGACCCAGTACTTC.

The chain carries TRBV5-1 and TRBJ2-5; the D gene could be TRBD1 or TRBD2 (6 bases each). Germline assignment: CDR1 SGHRS and CDR2 YFSETQ. This CDR3 is built from 14 residues. Between the trimmed V and J ends, which lost 4 bases and 3 bases, there was a span of 13 bases. CDR3 sequence (DNA): TGCGCCAGCAGCCCTCTGGGGGGCAAAGAGACCCAGTACTTC. Residues: CASSPLGGKETQYF.

The rearrangement joins TRBV6-1 to TRBJ2-7, with a tentative D call TRBD2 (6 bases). The CDR3 runs to 13 residues. Germline-derived CDR1 and CDR2 are MNHNS and SASEGT. The ends were cut back, 5 bases at V and 0 bases at J, with 8 bases in the middle. The CDR3 protein is CASSRGVSYEQYF. CDR3 DNA: TGTGCCAGCAGTCGCGGGGTCTCCTACGAGCAGTACTTC.

The V and J genes are TRBV4-2 and TRBJ2-2; possibly TRBD1 for D (5 bases). CDR3 length: 15 residues. Germline CDR1 LGHNA, CDR2 YNFKEQ. V dropped 1 base and J dropped 6 bases, with 12 bases sitting between them. The CDR3 region has the DNA TGTGCCAGCAGCCAAGGATCAGGGCGGTCCGGGGAGCTGTTTTTT. This sequence encodes CASSQGSGRSGELFF.

This rearrangement joins TRBV29-1 to TRBJ1-1; D may be TRBD1 (5 bases). V lost 2 bases and J 0 bases, leaving 10 bases between the germline ends. CDR3 length: 14 amino acids. Germline CDR1 SQVTM, CDR2 ANQGSEA. DNA for the CDR3: TGCAGCGTTGAAAGGGGCGGGATGAACACTGAAGCTTTCTTT. Translating it yields CSVERGGMNTEAFF.

The chain couples TRBV20-1 to TRBJ2-7; no clear D. Germline CDR1 reads DFQATT; CDR2 reads SNEGSKA (reference sequence). V gave up 6 bases and J gave up 2 bases, with 8 bases separating them. CDR3 length: 11 amino acids. The DNA for the CDR3 is TGCAGTGCAGACCCAGCCTACGAGCAGTACTTC. Translated, it gives CSADPAYEQYF.

V gene TRBV29-1 combines with J gene TRBJ2-6; no clear D gene. V was shortened by 2 bases and J by 1 base, with 3 bases between the two germline ends. Germline values: CDR1 SQVTM, CDR2 ANQGSEA. CDR3 length: 13 amino acids. The CDR3 sequence: CSVEHSGANVLTF. The CDR3 DNA reads as TGCAGCGTTGAACATTCTGGGGCCAACGTCCTGACTTTC. Full variable domain (outside the CDR3, taken from reference TRBV29-1 and TRBJ2-6): SAVISQKPSRDICQRGTSLTIQCQVDSQVTMMFWYRQQPGQSLTLIATANQGSEATYESGFVIDKFPISRPNLTFSTLTVSNMSPEDSSIYLCSVEHSGANVLTFGAGSRLTVL.

V gene TRBV19 combines with J gene TRBJ1-6; 10 positions match TRBD1. J was trimmed by 8 bases and V by 1 base; bases with no gene match: 8. The CDR3 has 17 residues. Looked up from germline, CDR1 is LNHDA and CDR2 is SQIVND (reference sequence). CDR3 DNA: TGTGCCAGTAGTATAGTTGGGGGGGACAGGGGCTATTCACCCCTCCACTTT. Its translation is CASSIVGGDRGYSPLHF.

The chain links TRBV5-1 to TRBJ2-3; 7 nucleotides line up with TRBD2. The CDR3 covers 15 residues. Germline V gene data show CDR1 as SGHRS and CDR2 as YFSETQ. Germline trimming cut 4 bases from V and 0 bases from J; bases unmatched to any gene: 5. Written as DNA, the CDR3 is TGCGCCAGCAGCCTCCAGCGGGATAGCACAGATACGCAGTATTTT. Its protein is CASSLQRDSTDTQYF.

This chain uses TRBV10-3 with TRBJ2-6; D might be TRBD1 or TRBD2, each matching 5 bases. CDR3 size: 18 residues. Germline V CDR1 and CDR2: ENHRY, SYGVKD. V was clipped by 0 bases and J by 1 base, with 13 bases between them. The DNA for the CDR3 is TGTGCCATCAGTGAGTCCATGAGAGGGGCTTCTGGGGCCAACGTCCTGACTTTC. It codes for CAISESMRGASGANVLTF.

This clone was seen a single time. The chain joins TRBV29-1 to TRBJ2-1; D ambiguous. The CDR3 sequence is 11 residues long. The germline V gene encodes CDR1 SQVTM and CDR2 ANQGSEA. V dropped 4 bases and J dropped 4 bases, with 5 bases sitting between them. CDR3 sequence (DNA): TGCAGCGTTGTTCTGTACAATGAGCAGTTCTTC. Its protein is CSVVLYNEQFF.

V and J are TRBV19 and TRBJ1-1, with D perhaps TRBD1 (5 bases). Germline V lookup: CDR1 LNHDA, CDR2 SQIVND (reference sequence). CDR3 length: 15 residues. Trimming left V 1 base short and J 0 bases short, with 9 bases between. The CDR3 protein is CASSIGQNVNTEAFF. CDR3 coding DNA: TGTGCCAGTAGTATAGGACAGAATGTGAACACTGAAGCTTTCTTT.

The chain is built from TRBV19 and TRBJ2-7, with D maybe TRBD2 (5 bases). V lost 5 bases, J lost 0 bases, and 8 bases lay in between. There are 13 residues in the CDR3. Germline-derived CDR1 and CDR2 are LNHDA and SQIVND (reference sequence). CDR3 sequence reads: CASSDGISYEQYF. The DNA for the CDR3 is TGTGCCAGTAGTGACGGGATCTCCTACGAGCAGTACTTC.

The rearrangement joins TRBV29-1 to TRBJ1-2; no definite D call. This CDR3 is built from 15 residues. With 3 bases removed from V and 1 base from J, the gap between germline ends came to 15 bases. Germline V gives CDR1 SQVTM, CDR2 ANQGSEA. The CDR3 is CSVEEAQALNYGYTF. The CDR3, as DNA: TGCAGCGTTGAGGAAGCTCAGGCGCTTAACTATGGCTACACCTTC.

This chain connects TRBV28 to TRBJ2-1, with 8 bases aligning to TRBD2. The ends lost 5 bases at V and 15 bases at J; junction bases unmatched: 9. Germline V gives CDR1 MDHEN, CDR2 SYDVKM. The CDR3 runs to 12 residues. CDR3: CASSLTSGWGFF. CDR3 DNA sequence: TGTGCCAGCAGTCTCACTAGCGGCTGGGGGTTCTTC.